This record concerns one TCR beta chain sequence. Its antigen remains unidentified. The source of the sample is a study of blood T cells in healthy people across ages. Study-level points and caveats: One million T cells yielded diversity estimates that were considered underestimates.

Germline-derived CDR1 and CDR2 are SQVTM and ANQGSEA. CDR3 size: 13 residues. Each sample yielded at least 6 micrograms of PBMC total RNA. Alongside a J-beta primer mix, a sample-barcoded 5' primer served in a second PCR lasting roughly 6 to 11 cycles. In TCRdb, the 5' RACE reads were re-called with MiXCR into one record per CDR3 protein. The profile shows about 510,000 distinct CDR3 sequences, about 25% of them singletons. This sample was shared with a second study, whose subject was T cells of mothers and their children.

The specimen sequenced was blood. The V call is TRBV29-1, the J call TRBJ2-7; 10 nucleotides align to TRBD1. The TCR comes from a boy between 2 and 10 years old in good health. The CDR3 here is CSTRTGGSYEQYF. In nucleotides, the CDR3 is TGCAGTACGAGGACAGGGGGGTCCTACGAGCAGTACTTC.